What follows are 17 T cell receptor beta chains derived from one specimen sequenced in a study of blood T cells in healthy people across ages. With a J-beta primer mix and a sample-barcoded 5' primer, a second PCR ran about 7 to 12 cycles. TCRdb independently ran MiXCR on the 5' RACE reads; one entry per CDR3 protein. The table shows roughly 1,500,000 distinct CDR3 sequences, with approximately 40% occurring only once. Sequenced: blood. The receptors here all came from a woman under 30 in good health.

This chain links TRBV20-1 with TRBJ1-3; D is perhaps TRBD1 (5 bases). There are 15 residues in the CDR3. Germline CDR1 and CDR2: DFQATT and SNEGSKA (reference sequence). V was pared by 5 bases and J by 4 bases, with 18 bases between. CDR3 sequence reads: CSARPGFDRGNTIYF. Here the CDR3 DNA reads TGCAGTGCTCGCCCAGGGTTTGATCGGGGAAACACCATATATTTT.

This clonotype was seen a few times. The rearrangement links TRBV12-3 or TRBV12-4 to TRBJ2-5; 8 bases agree with TRBD2. After removal of 6 bases from V and 4 bases from J, the junction contained 7 bases not matched to a gene. This CDR3 spans 14 amino acids. In DNA, the CDR3 is TGTGCCAGCAGCGACCGGGGGGGACCAGAGACCCAGTACTTC. Translated, it gives CASSDRGGPETQYF.

The gene calls are TRBV7-2 and TRBJ2-3; 9 bases agree with TRBD2. Trimming cost V 4 bases and J 8 bases; bases outside gene matches: 13. CDR3 length equals 16 residues. Germline CDR1 SGHTA, CDR2 FQGNSA. The CDR3 loop is CASSSPFAGGVGTQYF. Here the CDR3 DNA reads TGTGCCAGCAGCTCCCCCTTCGCGGGGGGGGTTGGTACGCAGTATTTT.

The rearrangement joins TRBV12-3 or TRBV12-4 to TRBJ1-1; TRBD1 is a possible D gene (5 bases). CDR3 length equals 13 residues. V gave up 5 bases and J gave up 4 bases, with 11 bases separating them. The CDR3 region has the DNA TGTGCCAGCAGTGTAACTAGGGGCACTGAAGCTTTCTTT. Translated, it gives CASSVTRGTEAFF.

V is TRBV2 and J is TRBJ2-2; the D is unclear. This CDR3 region has 15 residues. Trimming left V 3 bases short and J 4 bases short, with 12 bases between. Germline V gene lookup returns CDR1 SNHLY and CDR2 FYNNEI. The chain's CDR3 is CASSDGPPGTGELFF. In DNA, the CDR3 is TGTGCCAGCAGTGACGGGCCCCCCGGCACCGGGGAGCTGTTTTTT.

The V call is TRBV27, the J call TRBJ2-1, with D unclear. Looked up from germline, CDR1 is MNHEY and CDR2 is SMNVEV (reference sequence). The V end was cut by 8 bases, the J end by 6 bases, with 11 bases between. This CDR3 has 12 amino acids. The CDR3 bases are TGTGCCAGCTTGTCCCTTCTCAATGAGCAGTTCTTC. The encoded protein is CASLSLLNEQFF.

This chain connects TRBV12-3 or TRBV12-4 to TRBJ2-5; D not certain. The CDR3 is made up of 14 amino acids. Deletions cut 1 base from V and 5 bases from J, with 11 bases between. This CDR3 reads CASSLGPLGETQYF. Here the CDR3 DNA reads TGTGCCAGCAGTTTAGGGCCTTTGGGGGAGACCCAGTACTTC.

The CDR3 loop is CASSFTGQGSYEQYF. The CDR3 DNA is TGCGCCAGCAGCTTCACCGGACAGGGATCCTACGAGCAGTACTTC. V gene TRBV5-1 combines with J gene TRBJ2-7; 8 positions match TRBD1. This CDR3 spans 15 amino acids. V trimming: 2 bases; J trimming: 1 base; junction bases outside the gene matches: 5. Germline CDR1 is SGHRS and CDR2 is YFSETQ.

The rearrangement links TRBV20-1 to TRBJ2-7; D unclear. CDR1 and CDR2 (germline): DFQATT, SNEGSKA (reference sequence). The CDR3 is 13 amino acids. Trimming shortened V by 1 base and J by 0 bases, and 7 bases separated the two germline ends. CDR3 loop: CSARVPASYEQYF. In DNA, the CDR3 is TGCAGTGCTAGAGTGCCAGCCTCCTACGAGCAGTACTTC.

A remark on this clonotype: A single base separates this from a much larger clone, so it may be a read error. The rearrangement uses TRBV11-2 and TRBJ2-1, with D hard to call. The CDR3 totals 13 residues. The V gene lost 1 base and the J gene lost 4 bases, with 5 bases spanning the gap. Germline loops: CDR1 SGHAT, CDR2 FQNNGV. This CDR3 is CASSLVMYNEQFF. CDR3 coding DNA: TGTGCCAGCAGCTTAGTTATGTACAATGAGCAGTTCTTC.

The chain carries TRBV7-8 and TRBJ2-2; 7 bases line up with TRBD2. Losses at the gene ends were 5 bases for V and 0 bases for J; bases not matched to a gene: 9. From germline, CDR1 is SGHVS and CDR2 FQNEAQ. CDR3 size: 17 residues. CDR3 in amino acids: CASSEIAGTTNTGELFF. In DNA form, the CDR3 reads TGTGCCAGCAGCGAAATAGCCGGGACTACGAACACCGGGGAGCTGTTTTTT.

V and J are TRBV4-2 and TRBJ1-2; 10 bases match TRBD1. The CDR3 spans 17 residues. J lost 5 bases, V lost 8 bases, and 17 bases had no gene match. CDR1 and CDR2 (germline): LGHNA, YNFKEQ. The CDR3 spells CASEPSGTGAWLYGYTF. The CDR3, as DNA: TGTGCCAGCGAACCTAGCGGGACAGGGGCCTGGCTTTATGGCTACACCTTC.

V usage is TRBV2 and J usage is TRBJ1-2; a weak D match, TRBD1 (5 bases). From germline, CDR1 is SNHLY and CDR2 FYNNEI. The CDR3 is 14 amino acids. V lost 1 base and J 7 bases, leaving 13 bases between the germline ends. Here the CDR3 reads CASSEGAGPFGYTF. The CDR3 coding sequence is TGTGCCAGCAGTGAAGGAGCGGGACCCTTTGGCTACACCTTC.

This chain connects TRBV7-3 to TRBJ2-3; tentatively, D is TRBD1 or TRBD2 (5 bases each). From germline, CDR1 is SGHTA and CDR2 FQGTGA. This CDR3 spans 15 amino acids. With 5 bases removed from V and 4 bases from J, the gap between germline ends came to 16 bases. CDR3 sequence: CASSVGTTAADTQYF. The DNA of the CDR3 is TGTGCCAGCAGCGTCGGGACCACGGCGGCAGATACGCAGTATTTT.

This clonotype appeared a few times. V gene TRBV29-1 combines with J gene TRBJ1-1; TRBD1 is a possible D gene (6 bases). Trimming stripped 7 bases from V and 0 bases from J, with 18 bases between. CDR3 length equals 15 residues. Germline loops: CDR1 SQVTM, CDR2 ANQGSEA. The CDR3 bases are TGCAGCGCGATGGGCCGCCGGACAGTGAACACTGAAGCTTTCTTT. Amino acids: CSAMGRRTVNTEAFF. The full variable domain, in which reference TRBV29-1 and TRBJ1-1 provide the parts outside the CDR3, is SAVISQKPSRDICQRGTSLTIQCQVDSQVTMMFWYRQQPGQSLTLIATANQGSEATYESGFVIDKFPISRPNLTFSTLTVSNMSPEDSSIYLCSAMGRRTVNTEAFFGQGTRLTVV.

The chain uses TRBV6-1 and TRBJ1-3; D perhaps matches TRBD1 (5 bases). Germline V gene sequence: CDR1 MNHNS, CDR2 SASEGT. This CDR3 contains 18 residues. With 8 bases removed from V and 7 bases from J, the gap between germline ends came to 30 bases. The CDR3 nucleotides read TGTGCCAGCCGTCGGGGGTCCGTCTCTCTTCAAACGGCGAACACCATATATTTT. This translates into CASRRGSVSLQTANTIYF.

This clonotype was detected a few times. The chain uses TRBV12-3 or TRBV12-4 and TRBJ1-5; D unresolved. Trimming left V 0 bases short and J 0 bases short, with 3 bases between. There are 14 residues in the CDR3. The chain's CDR3 is CASSLAHSNQPQHF. CDR3 sequence (DNA): TGTGCCAGCAGTTTAGCCCATAGCAATCAGCCCCAGCATTTT.